Listed below are T cell receptor beta chains from one sample, sequenced in a study of cytomegalovirus exposure and HLA in healthy donors. Profiling relied on immunoSEQ multiplex PCR, and the TCRdb table lists in-frame clones only, not all of them. The sample holds about 150,000 clones, approximately 74% seen once. The sequenced sample consisted of PBMCs. These receptors all stem from a man aged 18-30 years in good health and CMV-seronegative. CDR3s include the opening cysteine and the closing phenylalanine or tryptophan. A D gene is named only where the DNA matches it firmly. For some rows the clone size is stated as once, few or many, or as a class when expanded; others skip it.

D gene | clone size | J gene | V gene | CDR3 length | CDR3 DNA | CDR3 protein
. | once | TRBJ1-2 | TRBV19 | 14 | TGTGCCAGTACCAGCGGGGACACGACTTGGGGCTACACCTTC | CASTSGDTTWGYTF
. | . | TRBJ1-6 | TRBV4-3 | 12 | TGCGCCAGCAGCCAAGAGTATAGTCCCCTCCACTTT | CASSQEYSPLHF
. | . | TRBJ2-5 | TRBV9 | 16 | TGTGCCAGCAGCGCCGACCCTAGCCGATACCAAGAGACCCAGTACTTC | CASSADPSRYQETQYF
. | . | TRBJ2-5 | TRBV19 | 13 | TGTGCCAGTAGTATGGGGCACGGGGAGACCCAGTACTTC | CASSMGHGETQYF
. | . | TRBJ1-2 | TRBV19 | 16 | TGTGCCAGTAGCTCTCCCCTAGGACAGCCGCCGGATCCCTACACCTTC | CASSSPLGQPPDPYTF
. | few | TRBJ2-3 | TRBV18 | 14 | TGTGCCAGCTCACCACTCCGAGAAACAGATACGCAGTATTTT | CASSPLRETDTQYF
TRBD1 | few | TRBJ1-1 | TRBV29-1 | 11 | TGCAGCGTCCAAACAGGGGCCCAAGCTTTCTTT | CSVQTGAQAFF
TRBD1 | . | TRBJ1-5 | TRBV4-1 | 16 | TGCGCCAGCAGCTATCGACAGGGCCGAGACAATCAGCCCCAGCATTTT | CASSYRQGRDNQPQHF
. | . | TRBJ2-7 | TRBV4-1 | 13 | TGCGCCAGCAGCCAACAGGCGGGATACGAGCAGTACTTC | CASSQQAGYEQYF
. | . | TRBJ1-1 | TRBV5-1 | 14 | TGCGCCAGCAGCCTGGACACCATGAACACTGAAGCTTTCTTT | CASSLDTMNTEAFF
TRBD1 | . | TRBJ1-6 | TRBV5-1 | 15 | TGCGCCAGCAGCTTACAGACAGGGGGCGGGGACCCCCTCCACTTT | CASSLQTGGGDPLHF
. | . | TRBJ1-4 | TRBV7-2 | 14 | TGTGCCAGCAGCTTGGTTTGGGGGGGGGAAAAACTGTTTTTT | CASSLVWGGEKLFF
. | . | TRBJ2-5 | TRBV18 | 15 | TGTGCCAGCTCACTATTAGGAGCTGGTCAAGAGACCCAGTACTTC | CASSLLGAGQETQYF
TRBD1 | . | TRBJ2-1 | TRBV9 | 20 | TGTGCCAGCAGCGGGTTAACGGGACAGGGGCTTGAAAGCTCCTACAATGAGCAGTTCTTC | CASSGLTGQGLESSYNEQFF
. | . | TRBJ2-7 | TRBV6-5 | 13 | TGTGCCAGCAGTTACTCGAGAACCTACGAGCAGTACTTC | CASSYSRTYEQYF
TRBD1 | . | TRBJ2-7 | TRBV5-8 | 14 | TGTGCCAGCAGCTTCATCTGGACAGGGTCCGAGCAGTACTTC | CASSFIWTGSEQYF
TRBD1 | . | TRBJ2-2 | TRBV7-2 | 16 | TGTGCCAGCAGCTTACCGGGACAGTCGTACACCGGGGAGCTGTTTTTT | CASSLPGQSYTGELFF
. | . | TRBJ1-4 | TRBV2 | 14 | TGTGCCAGCAGTGAAAGGGGCGGGGGTGAAAAACTGTTTTTT | CASSERGGGEKLFF
. | . | TRBJ1-4 | TRBV15 | 14 | TGTGCCACCAGCAGAGATCGGGGGGTTGAAAAACTGTTTTTT | CATSRDRGVEKLFF
TRBD1 | few | TRBJ1-4 | TRBV5-4 | 17 | TGTGCCAGCAGCCCGGACAGGCCCTCCCCAACTAATGAAAAACTGTTTTTT | CASSPDRPSPTNEKLFF
. | . | TRBJ1-5 | TRBV7-9 | 13 | TGTGCCAGCAGCCTTAATTCACAGGGAGCCCAGCATTTT | CASSLNSQGAQHF
. | once | TRBJ2-3 | TRBV28 | 14 | TGTGCCAGCAGTTCGGTCTCCGGGGAGGATACGCAGTATTTT | CASSSVSGEDTQYF
. | . | TRBJ1-1 | TRBV5-4 | 17 | TGTGCCAGCAGCTTGGCAGGGGTCCTTACCCGAACAGCTGAAGCTTTCTTT | CASSLAGVLTRTAEAFF
. | . | TRBJ2-7 | TRBV4-3 | 16 | TGCGCCAGCAGCCCCTCGGGGACACCGGTCTCCTACGAGCAGTACTTC | CASSPSGTPVSYEQYF
TRBD2 | . | TRBJ2-3 | TRBV5-1 | 16 | TGCGCCAGCAGCTCGGGACTAGCGGACCCAGGGGATACGCAGTATTTT | CASSSGLADPGDTQYF
. | . | TRBJ2-1 | TRBV21-1 | 14 | TGTGCCAGCATGGGCCAGGGGGCTGACAATGAGCAGTTCTTC | CASMGQGADNEQFF
. | . | TRBJ1-1 | TRBV29-1 | 13 | TGCAGCCCCCAGATTGAGGGAGACACTGAAGCTTTCTTT | CSPQIEGDTEAFF
TRBD1 | few | TRBJ2-7 | TRBV11-1 | 14 | TGTGCCAGCAGCTCCGGGACAGGCATATACGAGCAGTACTTC | CASSSGTGIYEQYF
. | . | TRBJ2-2 | TRBV13 | 17 | TGTGCCAGCAGCTTTGCGACTCCGCAGGGGAGGGCCGGGGAGCTGTTTTTT | CASSFATPQGRAGELFF
. | once | TRBJ1-6 | TRBV6-1 | 15 | TGTGCCAGCACCGTCTTGGCGGAGTATAATTCACCCCTCCACTTT | CASTVLAEYNSPLHF
TRBD1 | few | TRBJ1-2 | TRBV6-6 | 15 | TGTGCCAGCAGTGCGGACAGGGGGATATGGGGGGGCTACACCTTC | CASSADRGIWGGYTF
. | . | TRBJ1-1 | TRBV19 | 14 | TGTGCCAGTAGTCGGGGGGACCGGAACACTGAAGCTTTCTTT | CASSRGDRNTEAFF
. | . | TRBJ1-6 | TRBV15 | 11 | TGTGCCACCAGGGGGCATTCACCCCTCCACTTT | CATRGHSPLHF
. | . | TRBJ1-1 | TRBV2 | 13 | TGTGCCAGCGGAGCGAACCCCAACACTGAAGCTTTCTTT | CASGANPNTEAFF
. | once | TRBJ1-1 | TRBV11-2 | 16 | TGTGCCAGCAGCTCCGGGACATCGTACATGAACACTGAAGCTTTCTTT | CASSSGTSYMNTEAFF
TRBD1 | . | TRBJ1-1 | TRBV7-2 | 15 | TGTGCCAGCAGCTCACCGACAGGGACGAGGTCTGAAGCTTTCTTT | CASSSPTGTRSEAFF
TRBD1 | . | TRBJ2-2 | TRBV5-5 | 13 | TGTGCCAGCAGCTCGACAGGGCTCGGGGAGCTGTTTTTT | CASSSTGLGELFF
. | . | TRBJ1-4 | TRBV18 | 14 | TGTGCCAGCTCACCCCTTACAGGGAATGAAAAACTGTTTTTT | CASSPLTGNEKLFF
TRBD2 | . | TRBJ2-7 | TRBV5-6 | 14 | TGTGCCAGCAGCTTGGCGGGACTAGCGGGCGAGCAGTACTTC | CASSLAGLAGEQYF
. | . | TRBJ1-4 | TRBV5-1 | 16 | TGCGCCAGCAGCTGGTCCCGGGGGGGGAGTAATGAAAAACTGTTTTTT | CASSWSRGGSNEKLFF